This TCR beta chain originates from a study of shared clonotypes between healthy human individuals. The data were produced by immunoSEQ multiplex PCR, yet TCRdb's version contains in-frame clones alone and is incomplete. The repertoire holds millions of clones, approximately 95% seen once, with 0.39% in the top ten. General study findings and limits: Depth was large, yet rarefaction showed that sorted-subset sequencing was incomplete.

The V end lost 4 bases, the J end lost 4 bases, and 15 bases lay between the germline ends. The CDR3 runs to 14 residues. Germline lookup yields CDR1 SGDLS and CDR2 YYNGEE. A note on this clone: Its antigen is still unknown.

The chain uses TRBV9 and TRBJ2-7; D is ambiguous. Sequencing was performed on naive CD4+ T cells from PBMCs. Subset: CD45RA+ positively selected. The TCR comes from a man between 18 and 35 years old in good health. Some clones in this sample may be carry-over from other donors' samples. This chain's CDR3 is CASSRGRVWYEQYF. The CDR3 nucleotides are TGTGCCAGCAGCCGTGGAAGGGTTTGGTACGAGCAGTACTTC.